This TCR beta chain comes out of a study of blood T cell repertoires in COVID-19. Across the study: There were acute and convalescent COVID-19 samples, and they came from the United States, Italy and Spain. The analysed material was cDNA or gDNA that came from T cells, B-cell-depleted T cells, or PBMCs.

Produced via immunoSEQ multiplex PCR; TCRdb's table is partial and in-frame only. The sample holds tens of thousands of clones; 88% are singletons and the top ten take 13% to 15%. The specimen sequenced was peripheral blood. This TCR derives from a human donor with active COVID-19. The donor label of this sample is uncertain.

In nucleotides, the CDR3 is TGCAGCGTTGAGTCTAGCAGGCGCACAGATACGCAGTATTTT. It yields the protein CSVESSRRTDTQYF. V is TRBV29-1 and J is TRBJ2-3; the D gene is possibly TRBD2 (5 bases). CDR1 is SQVTM and CDR2 is ANQGSEA in the germline V gene. Trimming shortened V by 3 bases and J by 1 base, and 11 bases separated the two germline ends. The CDR3 has 14 amino acids.